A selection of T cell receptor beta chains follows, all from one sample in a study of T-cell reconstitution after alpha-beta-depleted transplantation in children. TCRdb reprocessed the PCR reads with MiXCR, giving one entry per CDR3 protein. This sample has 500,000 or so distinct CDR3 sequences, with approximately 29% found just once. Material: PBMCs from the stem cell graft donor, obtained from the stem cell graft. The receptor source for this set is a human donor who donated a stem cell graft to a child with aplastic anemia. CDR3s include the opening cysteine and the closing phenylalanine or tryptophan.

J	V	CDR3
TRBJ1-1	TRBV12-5	CASGLVLTGRMNTEAFF
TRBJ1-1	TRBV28	CASTPPAFGSNTEAFF
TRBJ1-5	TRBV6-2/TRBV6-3	CASSWRPRGEGNQPQHF
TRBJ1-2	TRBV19	CASSIRGSYTF
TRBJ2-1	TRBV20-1	CCARDVGRGRAYNEQFF
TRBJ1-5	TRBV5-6	CASSSAGGSNQPQHF
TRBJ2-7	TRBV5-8	CASSLGTGYYEQYF
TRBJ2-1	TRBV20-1	CSARPSLAGNEQFF
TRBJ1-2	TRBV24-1	CATSDLRGDGYTF
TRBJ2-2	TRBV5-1	CASSLSSGQSGELFF
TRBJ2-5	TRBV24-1	CATKGTGQLTQYF
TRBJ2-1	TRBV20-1	CSANSGSTYNEQFF
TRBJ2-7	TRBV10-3	CAISRLSASGSRSHEQYF
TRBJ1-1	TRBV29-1	CSVGPGRDTEAFF
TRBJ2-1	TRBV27	CASSFTPNEQFF
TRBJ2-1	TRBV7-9	CASSFQTGEGGEQFF
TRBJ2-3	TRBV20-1	CSAREPQRENPDTQYF
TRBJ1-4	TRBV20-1	CSAGTAPNEKLFF
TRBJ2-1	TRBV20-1	CSAPPGYSEQFF
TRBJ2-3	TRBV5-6	CASSPDSTDTQYF
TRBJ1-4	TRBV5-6	CASSSIRGATNEKLFF
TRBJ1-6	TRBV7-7	CASSLDRVSPLHF
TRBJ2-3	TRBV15	CATSRELGQGEDTQYF
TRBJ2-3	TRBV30	CAWSGDVDTQYF
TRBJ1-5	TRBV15	CATSLGTGLSNQPQHF
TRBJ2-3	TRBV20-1	CSARDLASGTTDTQYF
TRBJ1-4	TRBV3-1	CASSLNDGTREKLFF